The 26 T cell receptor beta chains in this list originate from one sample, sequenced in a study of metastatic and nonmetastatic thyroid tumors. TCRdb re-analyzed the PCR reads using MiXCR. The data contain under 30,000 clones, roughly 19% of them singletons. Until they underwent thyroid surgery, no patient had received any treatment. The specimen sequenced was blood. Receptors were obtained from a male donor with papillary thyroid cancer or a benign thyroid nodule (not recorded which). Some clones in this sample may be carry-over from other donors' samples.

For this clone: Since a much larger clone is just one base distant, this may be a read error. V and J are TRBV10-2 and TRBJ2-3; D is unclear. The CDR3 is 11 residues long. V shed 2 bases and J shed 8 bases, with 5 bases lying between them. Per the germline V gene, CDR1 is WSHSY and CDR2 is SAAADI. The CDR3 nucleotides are TGCGCCAGCAGTGAGGGGGTTACGCAGTATTTT. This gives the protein CASSEGVTQYF.

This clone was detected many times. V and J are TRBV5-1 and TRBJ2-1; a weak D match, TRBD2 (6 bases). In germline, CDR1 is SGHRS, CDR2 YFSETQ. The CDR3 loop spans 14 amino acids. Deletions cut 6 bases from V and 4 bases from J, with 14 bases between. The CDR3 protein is CASTAVGGYNEQFF. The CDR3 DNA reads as TGCGCCAGCACCGCGGTGGGGGGTTACAATGAGCAGTTCTTC. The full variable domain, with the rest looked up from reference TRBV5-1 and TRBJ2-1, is KAGVTQTPRYLIKTRGQQVTLSCSPISGHRSVSWYQQTPGQGLQFLFEYFSETQRNKGNFPGRFSGRQFSNSRSEMNVSTLELGDSALYLCASTAVGGYNEQFFGPGTRLTVL.

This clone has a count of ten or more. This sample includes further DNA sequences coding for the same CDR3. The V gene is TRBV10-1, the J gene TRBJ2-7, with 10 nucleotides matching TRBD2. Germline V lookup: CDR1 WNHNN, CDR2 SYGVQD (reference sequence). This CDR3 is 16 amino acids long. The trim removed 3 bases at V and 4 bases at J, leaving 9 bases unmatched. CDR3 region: CASSEGPLAGAYEQYF. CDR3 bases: TGCGCCAGCAGTGAAGGGCCCCTAGCGGGAGCTTACGAGCAGTACTTC.

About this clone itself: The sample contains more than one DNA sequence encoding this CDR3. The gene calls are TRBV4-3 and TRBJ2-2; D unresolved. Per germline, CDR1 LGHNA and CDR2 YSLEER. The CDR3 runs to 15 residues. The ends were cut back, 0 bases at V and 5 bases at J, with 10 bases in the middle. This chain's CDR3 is CASSQDAGNTGELFF. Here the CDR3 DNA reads TGCGCCAGCAGCCAAGACGCAGGTAATACCGGGGAGCTGTTTTTT.

CDR3 sequence: CSANTGDQPQHF. In nucleotides, the CDR3 is TGCAGTGCCAACACCGGGGATCAGCCCCAGCATTTT. The rearrangement links TRBV20-1 to TRBJ1-5; D gene unclear. In germline, CDR1 is DFQATT, CDR2 SNEGSKA (reference sequence). CDR3 length: 12 residues. With 6 bases removed from V and 5 bases from J, the gap between germline ends came to 11 bases.

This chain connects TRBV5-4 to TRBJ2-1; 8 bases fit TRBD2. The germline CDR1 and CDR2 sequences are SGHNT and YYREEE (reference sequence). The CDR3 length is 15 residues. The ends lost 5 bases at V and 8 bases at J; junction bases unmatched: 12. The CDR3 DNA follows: TGTGCCAGCAGTTCCGGACGGGGGGGATTCTATGAGCAGTTCTTC. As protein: CASSSGRGGFYEQFF.

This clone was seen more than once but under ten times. The CDR3 nucleotides are TGTGCCACCAGTTATCTCGGACGGACGAGCTCCTACGAGCAGTACTTC. It is translated as CATSYLGRTSSYEQYF. The chain recombines TRBV24-1 with TRBJ2-7; D gene uncertain. This CDR3 is built from 16 residues. V gave up 6 bases and J gave up 0 bases, with 17 bases separating them. Germline-derived CDR1 and CDR2 are KGHDR and SFDVKD.

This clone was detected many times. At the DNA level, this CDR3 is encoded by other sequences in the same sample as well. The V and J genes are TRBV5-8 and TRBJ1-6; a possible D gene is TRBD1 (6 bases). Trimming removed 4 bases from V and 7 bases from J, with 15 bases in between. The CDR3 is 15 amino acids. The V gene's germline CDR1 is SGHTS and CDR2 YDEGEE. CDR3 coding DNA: TGTGCCAGCAGCCCGAACGGGGGCTGGAATTCACCCCTCCACTTT. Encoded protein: CASSPNGGWNSPLHF.

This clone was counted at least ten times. The CDR3 here is CASSPQPPRQGYEQYF. The CDR3 DNA reads TGTGCCAGCTCACCACAACCTCCGAGACAGGGGTACGAGCAGTACTTC. The genes are TRBV18 and TRBJ2-7, with TRBD1 matching 8 bases. The germline CDR1 and CDR2 sequences are KGHSH and LQKENI. V was clipped by 1 base and J by 4 bases; unmatched bases: 9. The CDR3 covers 16 residues. The entire variable domain, with the rest obtained from reference TRBV18 and TRBJ2-7, is as follows: NAGVMQNPRHLVRRRGQEARLRCSPMKGHSHVYWYRQLPEEGLKFMVYLQKENIIDESGMPKERFSAEFPKEGPSILRIQQVVRGDSAAYFCASSPQPPRQGYEQYFGPGTRLTVT.

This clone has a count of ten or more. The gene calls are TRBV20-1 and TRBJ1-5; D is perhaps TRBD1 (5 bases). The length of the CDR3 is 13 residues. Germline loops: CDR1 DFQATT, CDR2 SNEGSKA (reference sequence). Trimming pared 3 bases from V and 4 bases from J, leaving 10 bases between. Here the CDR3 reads CSARGRENQPQHF. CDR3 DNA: TGCAGTGCTAGGGGCAGGGAAAATCAGCCCCAGCATTTT.

CDR3 protein: CASRGPAQETQYF. In DNA form, the CDR3 reads TGTGCCAGCAGGGGACCCGCCCAAGAGACCCAGTACTTC. This sequence joins TRBV6-1 and TRBJ2-5; possibly TRBD1 or TRBD2 for D (5 bases each). Per the germline V gene, CDR1 is MNHNS and CDR2 is SASEGT. The length of the CDR3 is 13 residues. V was shortened by 6 bases and J by 1 base, with 9 bases between the two germline ends.

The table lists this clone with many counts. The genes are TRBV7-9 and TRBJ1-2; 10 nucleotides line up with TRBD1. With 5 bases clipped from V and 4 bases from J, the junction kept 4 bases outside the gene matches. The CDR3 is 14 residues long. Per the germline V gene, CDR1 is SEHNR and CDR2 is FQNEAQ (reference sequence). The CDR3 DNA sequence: TGTGCCAGCAGCCCGGACAGGGGGTTCTATGGCTACACCTTC. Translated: CASSPDRGFYGYTF. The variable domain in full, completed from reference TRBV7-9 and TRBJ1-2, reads DTGVSQNPRHKITKRGQNVTFRCDPISEHNRLYWYRQTLGQGPEFLTYFQNEAQLEKSRLLSDRFSAERPKGSFSTLEIQRTEQGDSAMYLCASSPDRGFYGYTFGSGTRLTVV.

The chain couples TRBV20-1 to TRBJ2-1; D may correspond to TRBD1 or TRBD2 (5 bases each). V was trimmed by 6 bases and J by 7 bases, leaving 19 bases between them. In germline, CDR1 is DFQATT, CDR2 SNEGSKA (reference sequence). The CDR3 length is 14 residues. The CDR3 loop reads CSANRDGEFNEQFF. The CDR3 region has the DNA TGCAGTGCAAACCGGGACGGGGAATTTAATGAGCAGTTCTTC.

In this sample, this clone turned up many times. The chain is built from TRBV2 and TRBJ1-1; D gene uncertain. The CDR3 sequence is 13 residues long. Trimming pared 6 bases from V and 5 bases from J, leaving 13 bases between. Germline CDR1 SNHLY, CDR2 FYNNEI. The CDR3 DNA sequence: TGTGCCAGCAGGCTTTATCCGTTGACTGAAGCTTTCTTT. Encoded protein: CASRLYPLTEAFF.

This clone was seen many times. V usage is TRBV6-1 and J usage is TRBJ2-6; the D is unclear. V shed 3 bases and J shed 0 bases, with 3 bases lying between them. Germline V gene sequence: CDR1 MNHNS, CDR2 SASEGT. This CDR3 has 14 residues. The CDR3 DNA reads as TGTGCCAGCAGTGACCTCTCTGGGGCCAACGTCCTGACTTTC. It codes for CASSDLSGANVLTF.

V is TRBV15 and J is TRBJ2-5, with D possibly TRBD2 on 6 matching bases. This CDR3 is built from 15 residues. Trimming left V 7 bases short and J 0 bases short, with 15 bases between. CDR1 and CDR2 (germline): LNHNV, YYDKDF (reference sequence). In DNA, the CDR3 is TGTGCCACCATCCCGATGGGAGGATACCAAGAGACCCAGTACTTC. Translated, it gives CATIPMGGYQETQYF.

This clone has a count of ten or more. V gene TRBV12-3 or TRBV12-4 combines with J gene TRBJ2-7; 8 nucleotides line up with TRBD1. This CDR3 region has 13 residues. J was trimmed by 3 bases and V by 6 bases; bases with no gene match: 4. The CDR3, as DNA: TGTGCCAGCAGGCCTACAGGGGGCTACGAGCAGTACTTC. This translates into CASRPTGGYEQYF.

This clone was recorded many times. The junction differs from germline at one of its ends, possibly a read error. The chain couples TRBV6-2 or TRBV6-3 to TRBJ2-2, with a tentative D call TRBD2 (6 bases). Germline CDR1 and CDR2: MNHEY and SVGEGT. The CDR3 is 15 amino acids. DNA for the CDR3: TGTGCCAGTAGAGCATGGGACTGGAACCCCGGGGAGCTGTTTTTT. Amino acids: CASRAWDWNPGELFF.

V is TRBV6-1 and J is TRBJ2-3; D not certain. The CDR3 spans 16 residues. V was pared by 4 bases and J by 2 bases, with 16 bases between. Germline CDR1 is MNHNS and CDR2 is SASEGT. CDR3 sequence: CASSGSQPGVTDTQYF. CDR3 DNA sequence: TGTGCCAGCAGTGGATCTCAACCCGGAGTCACAGATACGCAGTATTTT.

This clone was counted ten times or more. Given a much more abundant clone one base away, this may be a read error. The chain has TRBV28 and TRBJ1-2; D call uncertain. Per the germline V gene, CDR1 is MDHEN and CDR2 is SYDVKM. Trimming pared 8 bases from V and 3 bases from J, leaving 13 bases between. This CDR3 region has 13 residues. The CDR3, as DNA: TGTGCCAGCGCCCTGAGCCGGGACTATGGCTACACCTTC. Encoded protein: CASALSRDYGYTF.

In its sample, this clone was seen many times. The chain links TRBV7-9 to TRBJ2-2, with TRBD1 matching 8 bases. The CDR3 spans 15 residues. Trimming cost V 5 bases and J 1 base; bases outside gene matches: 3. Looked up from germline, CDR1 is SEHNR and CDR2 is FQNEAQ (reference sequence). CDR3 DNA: TGTGCCAGCAGCCCACAGGGGGTGAACACCGGGGAGCTGTTTTTT. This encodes CASSPQGVNTGELFF.

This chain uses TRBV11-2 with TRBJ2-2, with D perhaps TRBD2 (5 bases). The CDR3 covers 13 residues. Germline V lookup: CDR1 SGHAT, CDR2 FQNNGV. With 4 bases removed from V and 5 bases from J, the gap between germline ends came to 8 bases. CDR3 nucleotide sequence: TGTGCCAGCAGCTCTACTAGTACCGGGGAGCTGTTTTTT. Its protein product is CASSSTSTGELFF.

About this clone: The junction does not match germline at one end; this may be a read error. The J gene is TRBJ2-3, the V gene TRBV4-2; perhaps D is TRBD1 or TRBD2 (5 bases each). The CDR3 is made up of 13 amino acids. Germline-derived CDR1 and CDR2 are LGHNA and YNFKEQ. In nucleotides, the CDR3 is TGTGTCAGCAGCCGGGGCGGCACGGATACGCAGTATTTT. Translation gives CVSSRGGTDTQYF.

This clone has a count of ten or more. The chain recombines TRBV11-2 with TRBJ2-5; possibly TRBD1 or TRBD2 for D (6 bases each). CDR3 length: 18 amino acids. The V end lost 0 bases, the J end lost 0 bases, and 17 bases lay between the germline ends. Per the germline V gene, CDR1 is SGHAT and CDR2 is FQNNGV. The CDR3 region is CASSLEWGALGYQETQYF. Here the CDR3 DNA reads TGTGCCAGCAGCTTAGAGTGGGGGGCCCTAGGGTACCAAGAGACCCAGTACTTC.

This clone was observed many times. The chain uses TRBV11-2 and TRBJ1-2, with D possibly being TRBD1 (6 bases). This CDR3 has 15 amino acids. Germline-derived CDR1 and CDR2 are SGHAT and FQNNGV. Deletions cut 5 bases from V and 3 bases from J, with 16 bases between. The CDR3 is CASSPGALKYYGYTF. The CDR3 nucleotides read TGTGCCAGCAGCCCAGGGGCACTTAAATACTATGGCTACACCTTC.

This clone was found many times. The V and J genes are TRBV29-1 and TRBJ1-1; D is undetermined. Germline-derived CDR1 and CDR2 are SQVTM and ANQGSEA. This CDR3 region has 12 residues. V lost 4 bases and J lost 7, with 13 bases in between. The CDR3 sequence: CSVVWMGSEAFF. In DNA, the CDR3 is TGCAGCGTTGTGTGGATGGGGAGTGAAGCTTTCTTT.